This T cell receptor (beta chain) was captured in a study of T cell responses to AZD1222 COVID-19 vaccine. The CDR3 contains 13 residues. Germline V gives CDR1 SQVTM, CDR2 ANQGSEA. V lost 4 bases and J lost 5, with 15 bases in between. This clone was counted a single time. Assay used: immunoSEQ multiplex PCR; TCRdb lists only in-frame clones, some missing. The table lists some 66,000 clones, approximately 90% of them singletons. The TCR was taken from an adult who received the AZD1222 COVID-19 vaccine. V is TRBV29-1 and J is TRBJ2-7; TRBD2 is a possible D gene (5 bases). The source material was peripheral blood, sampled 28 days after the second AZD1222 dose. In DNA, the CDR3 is TGCAGCGTTGGAGGGCGCTTTATAGACGAGCAGTACTTC. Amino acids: CSVGGRFIDEQYF.